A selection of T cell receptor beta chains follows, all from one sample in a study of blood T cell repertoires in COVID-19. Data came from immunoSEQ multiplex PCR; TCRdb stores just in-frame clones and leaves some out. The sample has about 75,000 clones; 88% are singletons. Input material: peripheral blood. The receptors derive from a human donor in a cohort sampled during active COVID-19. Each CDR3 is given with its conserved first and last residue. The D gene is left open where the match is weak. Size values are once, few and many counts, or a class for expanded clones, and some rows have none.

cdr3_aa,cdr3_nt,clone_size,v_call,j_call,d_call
CASSPRRVGTDTQYF,TGTGCCAGCTCACCAAGGCGGGTGGGCACAGATACGCAGTATTTT,NA,TRBV18,TRBJ2-3,NA
CASSLVGAQETQYF,TGCGCCAGCAGCTTGGTGGGGGCGCAAGAGACCCAGTACTTC,NA,TRBV5-1,TRBJ2-5,NA
CATSDRQIFTDTQYF,TGTGCCACCAGTGATCGACAGATTTTCACAGATACGCAGTATTTT,NA,TRBV24-1,TRBJ2-3,NA
CASSLIGETQYF,TGTGCCAGCAGCTTGATCGGAGAGACCCAGTACTTC,NA,TRBV5-4,TRBJ2-5,NA
CASRTGLDEKLFF,TGTGCCAGCAGAACCGGACTGGATGAAAAACTGTTTTTT,NA,TRBV6-6,TRBJ1-4,NA
CSVEDMGGKVATNEKLFF,TGCAGCGTTGAAGATATGGGGGGGAAGGTTGCAACTAATGAAAAACTGTTTTTT,NA,TRBV29-1,TRBJ1-4,NA
CASSSRDFSYNEQFF,TGTGCCAGTAGTAGCCGGGACTTCTCCTACAATGAGCAGTTCTTC,few,TRBV19,TRBJ2-1,NA
CASSSRQGSYGYTF,TGTGCCAGCAGTTCCAGACAGGGGTCCTATGGCTACACCTTC,few,TRBV27,TRBJ1-2,TRBD1
CASRRDTTLREQYF,TGTGCCAGCAGAAGGGACACGACCTTACGGGAGCAGTACTTC,NA,TRBV7-9,TRBJ2-7,NA
CASSLRGGETQYF,TGTGCCAGCAGCTTAAGGGGAGGAGAGACCCAGTACTTC,NA,TRBV13,TRBJ2-5,NA
CASSRDRGARNTIYF,TGTGCCAGCAGCCGAGACAGGGGGGCAAGAAACACCATATATTTT,NA,TRBV3-1/TRBV3-2,TRBJ1-3,TRBD1
CASRPRRSSYEQYF,TGTGCCAGCAGACCCCGGAGGAGCTCCTACGAGCAGTACTTC,NA,TRBV11-2,TRBJ2-7,NA
CASSFDRLAGVYEQYF,TGTGCCAGCAGCTTCGACAGACTAGCGGGAGTCTACGAGCAGTACTTC,NA,TRBV7-6,TRBJ2-7,TRBD2
CASKGQGTSPLHF,TGTGCCAGCAAGGGACAGGGTACTTCACCCCTCCACTTT,NA,TRBV2,TRBJ1-6,TRBD1
CASSYPGQRIYGYTF,TGTGCCAGCAGCTACCCGGGACAGCGCATCTATGGCTACACCTTC,NA,TRBV7-9,TRBJ1-2,TRBD1
CASMDRRTGGYEQYF,TGTGCCAGCATGGACAGAAGGACAGGGGGCTACGAGCAGTACTTC,NA,TRBV6-6,TRBJ2-7,TRBD1
CASSYSGTGGNTIYF,TGTGCCAGCAGTTATTCCGGGACAGGTGGAAACACCATATATTTT,NA,TRBV6-5,TRBJ1-3,TRBD1
CASSVGTLTNYGYTF,TGTGCCAGCAGCGTCGGGACACTAACCAACTATGGCTACACCTTC,NA,TRBV9,TRBJ1-2,NA
CASSTYRTGGPISSYNEQFF,TGTGCCAGTAGTACCTATAGGACAGGGGGGCCCATCAGCTCCTACAATGAGCAGTTCTTC,NA,TRBV19,TRBJ2-1,TRBD1
CASSQDERGRTDTQYF,TGCGCCAGCAGCCAAGATGAGCGGGGCCGCACAGATACGCAGTATTTT,NA,TRBV4-3,TRBJ2-3,TRBD2
CASKSWENNEQFF,TGTGCCAGCAAATCGTGGGAGAACAATGAGCAGTTCTTC,NA,TRBV5-4,TRBJ2-1,NA
CASSESNGPAYEQYF,TGCGCCAGCAGTGAGTCGAATGGCCCAGCCTACGAGCAGTACTTC,NA,TRBV10-1,TRBJ2-7,NA
CASSLATANEQFF,TGTGCCAGCAGTCTAGCTACAGCGAATGAGCAGTTCTTC,few,TRBV27,TRBJ2-1,NA
CASSSPSVGSKQFF,TGTGCCAGCAGCTCCCCATCCGTCGGGAGCAAGCAGTTCTTC,NA,TRBV7-7,TRBJ2-1,NA
CASSLGGTAYNEQFF,TGTGCCAGCAGCTTGGGCGGGACAGCCTACAATGAGCAGTTCTTC,NA,TRBV5-4,TRBJ2-1,NA
CASSAVRDTQYF,TGTGCCAGCAGCGCCGTGAGGGATACGCAGTATTTT,NA,TRBV11-2,TRBJ2-3,NA
CASSYGTSNTEAFF,TGTGCCAGCAGTTATGGGACATCGAACACTGAAGCTTTCTTT,NA,TRBV6-2/TRBV6-3,TRBJ1-1,NA
CASRNEGAHGYTF,TGTGCCAGCAGGAATGAGGGGGCGCATGGCTACACCTTC,NA,TRBV6-5,TRBJ1-2,TRBD1
CASSTLQGVTNTEAFF,TGTGCCAGTAGTACCCTCCAAGGGGTCACTAACACTGAAGCTTTCTTT,NA,TRBV19,TRBJ1-1,NA
CASSLESGLTRGYTF,TGTGCCAGCAGCTTGGAATCGGGACTTACCCGCGGCTACACCTTC,NA,TRBV5-4,TRBJ1-2,NA
CASSLVNEQFF,TGTGCCAGCAGCTTAGTAAATGAGCAGTTCTTC,NA,TRBV11-2,TRBJ2-1,NA
CACYRDRGGYGYTF,TGTGCCTGCTACCGGGACAGGGGCGGCTATGGCTACACCTTC,NA,TRBV30,TRBJ1-2,TRBD1
CASSWTGTRGEKLFF,TGTGCCAGCAGTTGGACCGGGACCAGGGGGGAAAAACTGTTTTTT,few,TRBV6-5,TRBJ1-4,TRBD1
CASTDRSISYEQYF,TGTGCCAGTACCGACAGGTCAATCTCCTACGAGCAGTACTTC,NA,TRBV19,TRBJ2-7,NA
CASSLGGGGIANTGELFF,TGTGCCAGCAGCCTGGGGGGGGGCGGAATCGCGAACACCGGGGAGCTGTTTTTT,NA,TRBV7-2,TRBJ2-2,NA
CASSSLTGREETQYF,TGTGCCAGCAGCTCCCTGACGGGCAGGGAAGAGACCCAGTACTTC,NA,TRBV7-9,TRBJ2-5,NA
CASSPEQGASNTEAFF,TGTGCCAGCTCTCCCGAACAGGGGGCCTCGAACACTGAAGCTTTCTTT,NA,TRBV18,TRBJ1-1,TRBD1
CASSLSAGINTEAFF,TGCGCCAGCAGCTTGAGTGCAGGAATTAACACTGAAGCTTTCTTT,NA,TRBV5-1,TRBJ1-1,NA
CATFGEDTEAFF,TGTGCCACCTTCGGGGAGGACACTGAAGCTTTCTTT,NA,TRBV24-1,TRBJ1-1,NA
CSVEGVRGKGEKLFF,TGCAGCGTTGAGGGGGTCCGGGGGAAAGGTGAAAAACTGTTTTTT,NA,TRBV29-1,TRBJ1-4,NA
CASSYSRGAGEQFF,TGTGCCAGCAGTTACTCCCGGGGGGCAGGAGAGCAGTTCTTC,NA,TRBV6-2/TRBV6-3,TRBJ2-1,NA
CASSSGFSGYTF,TGTGCCAGTAGTTCGGGGTTCTCTGGCTACACCTTC,once,TRBV19,TRBJ1-2,NA
CASSRGSAGGDQTQYF,TGCGCCAGCAGCCGGGGGTCGGCAGGAGGGGACCAGACCCAGTACTTC,NA,TRBV4-1,TRBJ2-5,NA
CASNDRGTYNEQFF,TGCGCCAGCAACGACAGGGGGACCTACAATGAGCAGTTCTTC,NA,TRBV5-1,TRBJ2-1,TRBD1
CASTLGADFYGYTF,TGTGCCAGCACCCTAGGAGCAGATTTCTATGGCTACACCTTC,NA,TRBV28,TRBJ1-2,NA